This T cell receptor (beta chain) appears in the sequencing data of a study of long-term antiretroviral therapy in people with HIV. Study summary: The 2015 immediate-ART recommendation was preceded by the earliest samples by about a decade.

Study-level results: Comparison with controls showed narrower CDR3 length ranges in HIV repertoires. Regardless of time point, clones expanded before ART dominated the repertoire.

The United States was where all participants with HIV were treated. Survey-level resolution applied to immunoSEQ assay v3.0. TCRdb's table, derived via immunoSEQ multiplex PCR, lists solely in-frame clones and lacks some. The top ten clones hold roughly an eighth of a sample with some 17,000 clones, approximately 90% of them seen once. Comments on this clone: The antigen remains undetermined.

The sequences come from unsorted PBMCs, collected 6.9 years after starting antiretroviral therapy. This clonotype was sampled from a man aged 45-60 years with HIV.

The CDR3: CASSIYGGNTGELFF. The CDR3 nucleotides are TGTGCCAGCAGCATCTACGGGGGGAACACCGGGGAGCTGTTTTTT. The chain carries TRBV7-9 and TRBJ2-2; D possibly corresponds to TRBD2 (6 bases). Germline lookup yields CDR1 SEHNR and CDR2 FQNEAQ (reference sequence). The CDR3 is made up of 15 amino acids. The V end lost 5 bases, the J end lost 1 base, and 11 bases lay between the germline ends.